Listed here are 20 T cell receptor beta chains from one sample, sequenced in a study of T cell responses to AZD1222 COVID-19 vaccine. Sequenced by immunoSEQ multiplex PCR; TCRdb stores in-frame clones only, minus some. This table holds nearly 95,000 clones, over 75% found once. Sequencing was performed on peripheral blood, taken 28 days after the second AZD1222 dose. The receptors derive from an adult who received the AZD1222 COVID-19 vaccine.

This chain links TRBV2 with TRBJ2-3; D gene unclear. With 7 bases removed from V and 0 bases from J, the gap between germline ends came to 8 bases. CDR1 SNHLY and CDR2 FYNNEI come from the germline V gene. The CDR3 runs 13 residues. The CDR3 here is CASMSGSTDTQYF. The CDR3 DNA follows: TGTGCCAGCATGTCCGGAAGCACAGATACGCAGTATTTT.

This clone has a handful of counts. The V gene is TRBV7-3, the J gene TRBJ2-2; D may be TRBD2 (6 bases). This CDR3 is built from 16 residues. Trimming took 4 bases from V and 5 from J, leaving 17 bases between them. The germline V gene encodes CDR1 SGHTA and CDR2 FQGTGA. The CDR3 nucleotides are TGTGCCAGCAGCTCGAGTAGCGGTCTGGGTACCGGGGAGCTGTTTTTT. Translation: CASSSSSGLGTGELFF.

This chain's CDR3 is CASSPPGSNTEAFF. CDR3 in DNA: TGTGCCAGTAGTCCCCCCGGGTCGAACACTGAAGCTTTCTTT. This chain connects TRBV19 to TRBJ1-1, with unresolved D. CDR3 length: 14 amino acids. The V end was cut by 5 bases, the J end by 1 base, with 11 bases between. CDR1 and CDR2 (germline): LNHDA, SQIVND (reference sequence).

J is TRBJ2-3 and V is TRBV29-1; 7 nucleotides agree with TRBD1. The V gene's germline CDR1 is SQVTM and CDR2 ANQGSEA. Trimming took 2 bases from V and 1 from J; bases not matched to a gene: 3. The CDR3 totals 14 residues. CDR3 nucleotides: TGCAGCGTTGAACAGGGGGAAGGCACAGATACGCAGTATTTT. The encoded protein is CSVEQGEGTDTQYF.

The chain carries TRBV5-4 and TRBJ2-7; perhaps TRBD2 as D (6 bases). This CDR3 spans 16 amino acids. V was trimmed by 1 base and J by 3 bases, leaving 17 bases between them. The germline gives CDR1 SGHNT, CDR2 YYREEE (reference sequence). The CDR3 bases are TGTGCCAGCAGCTTGTACCGGGACTCTGAACTCTACGAGCAGTACTTC. Protein sequence: CASSLYRDSELYEQYF.

The chain carries TRBV5-5 and TRBJ1-1, with 9 positions matching TRBD1. This CDR3 is 16 amino acids long. The trim removed 4 bases at V and 3 bases at J, leaving 10 bases unmatched. Germline CDR1 SGHKS, CDR2 YYEKEE (reference sequence). CDR3 in amino acids: CASSKDRGGSDTEAFF. The DNA of the CDR3 is TGTGCCAGCAGCAAGGACAGGGGAGGGTCGGACACTGAAGCTTTCTTT.

The CDR3 nucleotides read TGTGCCAGCAGCGTCGACGGACAGCGTGGGTATGGCTACACCTTC. Translated, it gives CASSVDGQRGYGYTF. The V gene is TRBV9, the J gene TRBJ1-2, with D possibly being TRBD1 (6 bases). V was clipped by 2 bases and J by 5 bases, with 16 bases between them. Germline V gene sequence: CDR1 SGDLS, CDR2 YYNGEE. The CDR3 consists of 15 residues.

The V call is TRBV5-1, the J call TRBJ1-1; TRBD1 aligns across 7 bases. Trimming took 7 bases from V and 4 from J; bases not matched to a gene: 4. Germline assignment: CDR1 SGHRS and CDR2 YFSETQ. This CDR3 has 12 amino acids. For the CDR3, the DNA is TGCGCCAGCTCTGGGGACAGCACTGAAGCTTTCTTT. Its translation is CASSGDSTEAFF.

The genes are TRBV27 and TRBJ1-2; D not resolved. Trimming shortened V by 1 base and J by 4 bases, and 10 bases separated the two germline ends. This CDR3 is 14 amino acids long. Germline CDR1 and CDR2: MNHEY and SMNVEV (reference sequence). The CDR3 bases are TGTGCCAGCAGTTTATTGGGAGAGGGCTATGGCTACACCTTC. Encoded protein: CASSLLGEGYGYTF.

The J gene is TRBJ2-3, the V gene TRBV10-3, with D hard to call. Germline V gene lookup returns CDR1 ENHRY and CDR2 SYGVKD. V was cut by 0 bases and J by 4 bases, with 11 bases left in between. The length of the CDR3 is 15 residues. The CDR3 here is CAISESTERPDTQYF. In DNA, the CDR3 is TGTGCCATCAGTGAGTCCACAGAGCGTCCAGATACGCAGTATTTT.

The chain combines TRBV20-1 with TRBJ1-4, with D unclear. Germline V gene data show CDR1 as DFQATT and CDR2 as SNEGSKA (reference sequence). CDR3 length: 11 residues. The V and J ends lost 2 bases and 14 bases respectively, with 12 bases between them. DNA for the CDR3: TGCAGTGCTAGAAGACACCTAGAGCTGTTTTTT. Its protein is CSARRHLELFF.

This chain links TRBV2 with TRBJ2-7, with a possible D match to TRBD2 (5 bases). Germline CDR1 reads SNHLY; CDR2 reads FYNNEI. The CDR3 is made up of 17 amino acids. V was trimmed by 3 bases and J by 0 bases, leaving 18 bases between them. The CDR3 coding sequence is TGTGCCAGCAGTGAGTTTGGAGGCCGTTCTTCCTCCTACGAGCAGTACTTC. It encodes CASSEFGGRSSSYEQYF.

The rearrangement joins TRBV5-4 to TRBJ2-5, with 11 bases fitting TRBD2. In germline, CDR1 is SGHNT, CDR2 YYREEE (reference sequence). The CDR3 totals 17 residues. The V segment lost 0 bases and the J segment 1 base; nucleotides outside the gene matches: 5. The CDR3 DNA reads as TGTGCCAGCAGCTTGGCGTTTAGCGGGGGGGTCCAAGAGACCCAGTACTTC. This translates into CASSLAFSGGVQETQYF.

This chain uses TRBV7-2 with TRBJ2-2; 7 positions match TRBD1. The CDR3 loop spans 17 amino acids. Germline V gene sequence: CDR1 SGHTA, CDR2 FQGNSA. With V trimmed by 3 bases and J by 5 bases, 12 bases remained unmatched. DNA for the CDR3: TGTGCCAGCAGCTTCGGCCCCAGAGGGGGCAAGACCGGGGAGCTGTTTTTT. Protein sequence: CASSFGPRGGKTGELFF.

The chain joins TRBV3-1 (or the pseudogene TRBV3-2) to TRBJ1-2, with 8 bases identical to TRBD1. Germline V lookup: CDR1 LGHDT, CDR2 YNNKEL (reference sequence). The CDR3 extends over 13 amino acids. V was clipped by 4 bases and J by 7 bases; unmatched bases: 5. This CDR3 reads CASSPDRASGYTF. The CDR3 DNA is TGTGCCAGCAGCCCGGACAGGGCGAGTGGCTACACCTTC.

The V gene is TRBV6-6, the J gene TRBJ2-7, with D unclear. The germline gives CDR1 MNHNY, CDR2 SVGAGI (reference sequence). V shed 8 bases and J shed 6 bases, with 14 bases lying between them. CDR3 length: 12 amino acids. CDR3 sequence: CASRTEFSEQYF. The CDR3 DNA follows: TGTGCCAGCCGTACTGAGTTCTCCGAGCAGTACTTC.

The J gene is TRBJ2-5, the V gene TRBV3-1 (or the pseudogene TRBV3-2), with 8 bases aligning to TRBD1. CDR3 size: 17 residues. Germline V gene lookup returns CDR1 LGHDT and CDR2 YNNKEL (reference sequence). Trimming took 2 bases from V and 4 from J; bases not matched to a gene: 12. The CDR3 region is CASSQSFLDRVRETQYF. CDR3 nucleotide sequence: TGTGCCAGCAGCCAAAGTTTCTTGGACAGGGTGAGAGAGACCCAGTACTTC.

Notes on this clone: A junction end diverges from the germline sequence, so it may reflect a read error. The rearrangement joins TRBV7-7 to TRBJ1-1; D gene uncertain. The CDR3 loop spans 13 amino acids. Per germline, CDR1 SSHAT and CDR2 FNYEAQ (reference sequence). The CDR3 DNA follows: TGTGCTAGCAGCTTAATGGTAGGCAGTGAAGCTTTCTTT. Translation gives CASSLMVGSEAFF.

The chain is built from TRBV6-5 and TRBJ2-7; perhaps TRBD2 as D (5 bases). Germline V gene lookup returns CDR1 MNHEY and CDR2 SVGAGI. The CDR3 length is 12 residues. V lost 2 bases and J lost 5, with 7 bases in between. For the CDR3, the DNA is TGTGCCAGCAGTTACCGGGGTAACGAGCAGTACTTC. This encodes CASSYRGNEQYF.

The chain uses TRBV18 and TRBJ2-1, with a weak D call TRBD2 (10 bases). This CDR3 region has 16 residues. V shed 3 bases and J shed 9 bases, with 21 bases lying between them. Germline values: CDR1 KGHSH, CDR2 LQKENI. The CDR3 here is CASSPGQGLAGVEQFF. CDR3 bases: TGTGCCAGCTCACCGGGACAGGGCCTAGCGGGAGTTGAGCAGTTCTTC.